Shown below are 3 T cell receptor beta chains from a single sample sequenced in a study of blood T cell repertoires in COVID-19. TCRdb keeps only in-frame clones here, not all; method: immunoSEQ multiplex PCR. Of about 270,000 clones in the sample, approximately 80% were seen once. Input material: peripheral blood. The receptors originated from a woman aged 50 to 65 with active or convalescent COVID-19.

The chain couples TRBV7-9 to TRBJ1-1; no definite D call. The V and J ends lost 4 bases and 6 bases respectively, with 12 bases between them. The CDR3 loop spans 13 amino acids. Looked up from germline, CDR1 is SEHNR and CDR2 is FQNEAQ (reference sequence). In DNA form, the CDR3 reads TGTGCCAGCAGCTCCCCGATGGCCCCTGAAGCTTTCTTT. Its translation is CASSSPMAPEAFF.

The CDR3 bases are TGTGCCAGCAGCTTAGGGACAGGGGGGGTCTACAATGAGCAGTTCTTC. Translating gives CASSLGTGGVYNEQFF. The chain links TRBV11-2 to TRBJ2-1; 10 positions match TRBD1. Germline V lookup: CDR1 SGHAT, CDR2 FQNNGV. Unmatched junction bases numbered 3, after V lost 1 base and J lost 3 bases. The CDR3 runs to 16 residues.

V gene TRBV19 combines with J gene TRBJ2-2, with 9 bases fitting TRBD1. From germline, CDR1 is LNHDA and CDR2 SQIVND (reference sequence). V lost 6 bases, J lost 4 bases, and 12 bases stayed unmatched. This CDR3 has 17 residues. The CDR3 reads CASRKGQGQVGTGELFF. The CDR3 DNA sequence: TGTGCCAGTAGGAAAGGACAGGGGCAAGTGGGCACCGGGGAGCTGTTTTTT.